This paragraph covers one T cell receptor (beta chain) sequence. This sample includes further DNA sequences coding for the same CDR3. These data are taken from a study of shared clonotypes between healthy human individuals. Clones were sequenced by immunoSEQ multiplex PCR, and TCRdb holds only the in-frame ones, with some missing. The data hold over 2 million clones, with about 95% observed a single time. This CDR3 contains 13 residues. V dropped 2 bases and J dropped 6 bases, with 7 bases sitting between them. Looked up from germline, CDR1 is MNHNY and CDR2 is SVGAGI (reference sequence). CD45RO-negative CD8 cells positively selected for CCR7 made up the naive population, which excluded terminally differentiated effector memory CD45RA+ cells.

The sample was naive CD8+ T cells sorted from blood. The source is a man between 18 and 35 years old in good health. The rearrangement links TRBV6-6 to TRBJ2-2; D tentatively fits TRBD1 or TRBD2 (5 bases each). The CDR3 spells CASSYGTAGELFF. In nucleotides, the CDR3 is TGTGCCAGCAGTTACGGGACGGCCGGGGAGCTGTTTTTT.